This is a list of T cell receptor beta chains from one sample in a study of T cells after yellow fever vaccination. TCRdb fed the 5' RACE reads into MiXCR, producing one record per CDR3 protein. The sample records 450,000 to 550,000 distinct CDR3 sequences, 15% to 20% being singletons. The material sequenced was PBMCs, taken 15 days after the yellow fever booster vaccination. All receptors derive from a man between 25 and 39 years old who received the YFV17D yellow fever vaccine. The CDR3 runs from the conserved cysteine through the conserved F or W. Fields, in order: clone size, CDR3 length, V gene, J gene, D gene, CDR3 DNA, CDR3 protein. The D gene is left open where the match is weak. Size is omitted from some rows. Given values are once, few, many or a class for expanded clones.

-	15	TRBV20-1	TRBJ2-5	TRBD2	TGCAGTGCAAGACTAGCGGGAGTGTACCAAGAGACCCAGTACTTC	CSARLAGVYQETQYF
-	12	TRBV10-3	TRBJ2-7	-	TGTGCCATCAGTGAGGCCACCTACGAGCAGTACTTC	CAISEATYEQYF
few	14	TRBV7-2	TRBJ2-3	-	TGTGCCAGCAACAGGGACATAAGCACAGATACGCAGTATTTT	CASNRDISTDTQYF
many	12	TRBV20-1	TRBJ2-7	TRBD1	TGCAGTGCAAGGGACAGGGCCTACGAGCAGTACTTC	CSARDRAYEQYF
few	14	TRBV27	TRBJ2-7	TRBD1	TGTGCCAGTAAGACAGGGGCTGCATCCTACGAGCAGTACTTC	CASKTGAASYEQYF
few	16	TRBV6-1	TRBJ2-2	-	TGTGCCAGCAGCCCCTTTGGGGACCCGAACACCGGGGAGCTGTTTTTT	CASSPFGDPNTGELFF
-	18	TRBV4-3	TRBJ2-1	TRBD2	TGCGCCAGCAGCCAAGGACTAGCGGCGACCTACTACCACGATGAGCAGTTCTTC	CASSQGLAATYYHDEQFF
few	15	TRBV24-1	TRBJ2-3	TRBD2	TGTGCCACCAGTGAGACTAGCGGGAGTACAGATACGCAGTATTTT	CATSETSGSTDTQYF
few	15	TRBV4-3	TRBJ2-4	-	TGCGCCAGCAGCTCCGGGGCCCCGGCAGGGAACATTCAGTACTTC	CASSSGAPAGNIQYF
few	14	TRBV21-1	TRBJ2-2	-	TGTGCCAGCCCGCCAGCGGGGCACACCGGGGAGCTGTTTTTT	CASPPAGHTGELFF
few	17	TRBV4-3	TRBJ2-4	-	TGCGCCAGCAGCCAAGAGGGGGGCGCAGTAGCCAAAAACATTCAGTACTTC	CASSQEGGAVAKNIQYF
-	12	TRBV11-2	TRBJ2-1	TRBD2	TGTGCCAGCAGCTCAATAGCGGGAGGGCAGTTCTTC	CASSSIAGGQFF
-	15	TRBV6-5	TRBJ2-3	-	TGTGCCAGCAGTTACTCGTCGGCTATCACAGATACGCAGTATTTT	CASSYSSAITDTQYF
-	12	TRBV10-3	TRBJ2-7	-	TGTGCCAGCAATGAGTGGGACAACGAGCAGTACTTC	CASNEWDNEQYF
few	14	TRBV19	TRBJ2-7	TRBD2	TGTGCCAGTAGTATGGCAAGCGGGAGCTACGAGCAGTACTTC	CASSMASGSYEQYF
-	13	TRBV29-1	TRBJ2-3	-	TGCAGCGTTGCGCCTACCCTCACAGATACGCAGTATTTT	CSVAPTLTDTQYF
many	13	TRBV20-1	TRBJ2-1	-	TGCAGTGCTAGAGCGGACTCCTACAATGAGCAGTTCTTC	CSARADSYNEQFF
-	15	TRBV4-3	TRBJ2-7	-	TGCGCCAGCAGCCAAGATCTGGGCATCAACGGTGAGCAGTACTTC	CASSQDLGINGEQYF
many	16	TRBV27	TRBJ2-3	-	TGTGCCAGCAGTTTTATTGGGAGCGGTAGCACAGATACGCAGTATTTT	CASSFIGSGSTDTQYF
few	16	TRBV5-1	TRBJ2-3	TRBD2	TGCGCCAGCAGCTCCACACTAGCGGGAGTTGCAGATACGCAGTATTTT	CASSSTLAGVADTQYF
few	13	TRBV20-1	TRBJ2-6	-	TGCAGTGCTAGAATAGTTGGGGCCAACGTCCTGACTTTC	CSARIVGANVLTF
few	12	TRBV29-1	TRBJ1-1	-	TGCAGCGCTGGCCTTGGAAACACTGAAGCTTTCTTT	CSAGLGNTEAFF
-	14	TRBV12-3/TRBV12-4	TRBJ1-5	-	TGTGCCAGCTCCCGAGGGCAGGTGGATCAGCCCCAGCATTTT	CASSRGQVDQPQHF
few	12	TRBV7-9	TRBJ2-5	-	TGTGCCAGCAGTTACCAATGGGAGACCCAGTACTTC	CASSYQWETQYF
few	12	TRBV30	TRBJ2-3	-	TGTGCCTGGAGATGGGTGAAGGATACGCAGTATTTT	CAWRWVKDTQYF
few	13	TRBV4-2	TRBJ2-5	-	TGTGCCAGCAACCGAGGGGGGGGAGAGACCCAGTACTTC	CASNRGGGETQYF
few	13	TRBV4-3	TRBJ2-2	-	TGCGCCAGCAGCCAAGATGGCACCGGGGAGCTGTTTTTT	CASSQDGTGELFF
few	12	TRBV6-5	TRBJ2-7	-	TGTGCCAGCACCGATCCAGGATACGAGCAGTACTTC	CASTDPGYEQYF
-	14	TRBV4-3	TRBJ1-2	-	TGCGCCAGCAGCCAAGATCCGGGGGCCTATGGCTACACCTTC	CASSQDPGAYGYTF
few	14	TRBV5-5	TRBJ1-1	-	TGTGCCAGCAGCTTAGTAGGATCCGGCACTGAAGCTTTCTTT	CASSLVGSGTEAFF
-	17	TRBV27	TRBJ2-7	-	TGTGCCAGCAGTTTACTTTCGGTTGGCCAGCGGACTACCGAGCAGTACTTC	CASSLLSVGQRTTEQYF
-	15	TRBV7-9	TRBJ2-1	TRBD2	TGTGCCAGCAGCTTAGCGGCTAGCGGCCACAATGAGCAGTTCTTC	CASSLAASGHNEQFF
-	13	TRBV7-9	TRBJ2-7	TRBD2	TGTGCCAGCACCCCTAGCGGGGCCTACGAGCAGTACTTC	CASTPSGAYEQYF
-	12	TRBV28	TRBJ2-7	-	TGTGCCAGCAGTGGACACCGTTACGAGCAGTACTTC	CASSGHRYEQYF
-	16	TRBV7-6	TRBJ1-5	-	TGTGCCAGCAGCTTAGGTACCACAGGGACGAGTCAGCCCCAGCATTTT	CASSLGTTGTSQPQHF
few	15	TRBV29-1	TRBJ2-7	TRBD2	TGCAGCGTCAAAACGGGACTAGCGGGACTCTACGAGCAGTACTTC	CSVKTGLAGLYEQYF
few	15	TRBV3-1	TRBJ2-3	-	TGTGCCAGCAGCCATTCAATCGCCCCCACAGATACGCAGTATTTT	CASSHSIAPTDTQYF
few	12	TRBV12-3/TRBV12-4	TRBJ1-1	-	TGTGCCAGCAGTTTTCGGGAACCTGAAGCTTTCTTT	CASSFREPEAFF
-	14	TRBV24-1	TRBJ2-7	TRBD2	TGTGCCACCAGTGATTCCGGGACTAGCCCCGAGCAGTACTTC	CATSDSGTSPEQYF
-	13	TRBV30	TRBJ1-5	-	TGTGCCTGGAGTCGGGGAGGGTATCAGCCCCAGCATTTT	CAWSRGGYQPQHF
few	16	TRBV3-1	TRBJ2-7	TRBD2	TGTGCCAGCAGCCAAACTAGCGCCGCAGGTGGGTACGAGCAGTACTTC	CASSQTSAAGGYEQYF
-	13	TRBV20-1	TRBJ2-5	-	TGCAGTGCAGGCCAGGGGAGCGAAGAGACCCAGTACTTC	CSAGQGSEETQYF
-	13	TRBV20-1	TRBJ2-1	TRBD2	TGCAGTGCTCCCCACGGGGGGTTATATGAGCAGTTCTTC	CSAPHGGLYEQFF
-	14	TRBV20-1	TRBJ2-3	-	TGCAGTGCTAGCCTTAGCGGAAACACAGATACGCAGTATTTT	CSASLSGNTDTQYF
-	18	TRBV11-2	TRBJ2-3	TRBD1	TGTGCCAGCAGCAACCGGGACAGGGAGTACCCCCTCCAGCGAAAGCAGTATTTT	CASSNRDREYPLQRKQYF
few	15	TRBV7-3	TRBJ2-6	TRBD2	TGTGCCAGCAGCTGGGGGGGTTCTGGGGCCAACGTCCTGACTTTC	CASSWGGSGANVLTF
few	17	TRBV5-1	TRBJ2-1	TRBD1	TGCGCCAGCAGCTCAGACTCCGGGACAGGGATTTACAATGAGCAGTTCTTC	CASSSDSGTGIYNEQFF
-	17	TRBV5-1	TRBJ1-1	-	TGCGCCAGCAGCTTGATCGATCAGGGTGAGGGTAACACTGAAGCTTTCTTT	CASSLIDQGEGNTEAFF
few	15	TRBV7-2	TRBJ2-3	TRBD2	TGTGCCAGCAGCGGACTAGCGGGAGTAGGCGATACGCAGTATTTT	CASSGLAGVGDTQYF
few	12	TRBV6-1	TRBJ2-1	-	TGTGCCGGGGACACGCAAGGGAATGAGCAGTTCTTC	CAGDTQGNEQFF
-	15	TRBV12-3/TRBV12-4	TRBJ2-1	-	TGTGCCAGCAGTTTCAAGAGGGCCCGGGAGAATGAGCAGTTCTTC	CASSFKRARENEQFF
-	16	TRBV20-1	TRBJ2-3	TRBD2	TGCTGTGCTAGACCCCGGACTAGCGGTAGCACAGATACGCAGTATTTT	CCARPRTSGSTDTQYF
-	12	TRBV29-1	TRBJ2-5	TRBD2	TGCAGCGTCCACGCGGGGGGGGAGACCCAGTACTTC	CSVHAGGETQYF
few	13	TRBV12-3/TRBV12-4	TRBJ1-1	-	TGTGCCAGCAGTTTAGCGCGGGGTCGGGAAGCTTTCTTT	CASSLARGREAFF
-	14	TRBV6-1	TRBJ2-3	TRBD2	TGTGCCACCGATAGCGGGAGACTCACAGATACGCAGTATTTT	CATDSGRLTDTQYF
-	14	TRBV20-1	TRBJ2-7	TRBD2	TGCAGTGCTAGAGACGGACTAGCGGGAGTTGAGCAGTACTTC	CSARDGLAGVEQYF
few	13	TRBV5-4	TRBJ2-3	-	TGTGCCAGCTTCTCCAACCCGACAGATACGCAGTATTTT	CASFSNPTDTQYF
-	18	TRBV3-1	TRBJ2-1	-	TGTGCCAGCAGCCAAGTACTGCGGACTCGGAGCTCCTACAATGAGCAGTTCTTC	CASSQVLRTRSSYNEQFF
-	17	TRBV7-2	TRBJ2-5	-	TGTGCCAGCAGCTCTAGTTGGGGGGTAGAGATCCAAGAGACCCAGTACTTC	CASSSSWGVEIQETQYF